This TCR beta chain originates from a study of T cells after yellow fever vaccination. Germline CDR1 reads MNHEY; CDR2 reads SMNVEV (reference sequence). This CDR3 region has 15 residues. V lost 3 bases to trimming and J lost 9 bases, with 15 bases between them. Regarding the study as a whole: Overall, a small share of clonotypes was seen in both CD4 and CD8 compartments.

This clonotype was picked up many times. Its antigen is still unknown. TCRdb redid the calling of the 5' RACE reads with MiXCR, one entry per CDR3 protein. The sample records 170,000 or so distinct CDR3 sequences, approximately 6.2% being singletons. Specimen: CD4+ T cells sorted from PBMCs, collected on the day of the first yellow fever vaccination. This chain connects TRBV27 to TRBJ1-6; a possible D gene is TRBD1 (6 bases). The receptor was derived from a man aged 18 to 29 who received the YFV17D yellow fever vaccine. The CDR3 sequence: CASSLGNPGVSPLHF. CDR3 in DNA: TGTGCCAGCAGTTTGGGGAACCCAGGGGTTTCACCCCTCCACTTT.